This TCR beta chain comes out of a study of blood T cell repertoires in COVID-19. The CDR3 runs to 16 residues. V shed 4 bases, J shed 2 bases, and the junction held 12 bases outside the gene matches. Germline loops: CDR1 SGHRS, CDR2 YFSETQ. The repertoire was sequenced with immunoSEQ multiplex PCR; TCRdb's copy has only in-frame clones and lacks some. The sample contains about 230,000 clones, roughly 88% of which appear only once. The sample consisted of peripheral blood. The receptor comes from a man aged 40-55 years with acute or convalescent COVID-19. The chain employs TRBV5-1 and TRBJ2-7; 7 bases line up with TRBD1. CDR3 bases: TGCGCCAGCAGCCCCATTGGCCTTCAGGGGGCCTACGAGCAGTACTTC. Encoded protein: CASSPIGLQGAYEQYF. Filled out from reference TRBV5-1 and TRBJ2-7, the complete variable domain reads KAGVTQTPRYLIKTRGQQVTLSCSPISGHRSVSWYQQTPGQGLQFLFEYFSETQRNKGNFPGRFSGRQFSNSRSEMNVSTLELGDSALYLCASSPIGLQGAYEQYFGPGTRLTVT.